This TCR beta chain was profiled in a study of response to subunit inactivated influenza vaccine. This clonotype was seen only a few times. TCRdb re-derived calls from the RT-PCR reads in MiXCR, one entry per CDR3 protein. Of about 170,000 distinct CDR3 sequences in the sample, roughly 12% are singletons; the top ten hold 25% to 30%. V was cut by 7 bases and J by 4 bases, with 13 bases left in between. This CDR3 has 14 amino acids. Germline V lookup: CDR1 LNHDA, CDR2 SQIVND (reference sequence). These data are also associated with another study on T cells expressing NK-cell markers. That investigation notes: The authors generated TCR beta cDNA through 5'RACE template switching with UMIs.

This receptor was taken from a man aged 45-60 years who received an inactivated influenza vaccine. Sequenced material: CD8+ T cells sorted from PBMCs, taken 11 to 12 days after vaccination. The V call is TRBV19, the J call TRBJ2-2; D not resolved. CDR3 residues: CASKATIGTGELFF. Written as DNA, the CDR3 is TGTGCCAGTAAAGCCACTATCGGCACCGGGGAGCTGTTTTTT. The full variable domain, in which reference TRBV19 and TRBJ2-2 provide the parts outside the CDR3, is DGGITQSPKYLFRKEGQNVTLSCEQNLNHDAMYWYRQDPGQGLRLIYYSQIVNDFQKGDIAEGYSVSREKKESFPLTVTSAQKNPTAFYLCASKATIGTGELFFGEGSRLTVL.